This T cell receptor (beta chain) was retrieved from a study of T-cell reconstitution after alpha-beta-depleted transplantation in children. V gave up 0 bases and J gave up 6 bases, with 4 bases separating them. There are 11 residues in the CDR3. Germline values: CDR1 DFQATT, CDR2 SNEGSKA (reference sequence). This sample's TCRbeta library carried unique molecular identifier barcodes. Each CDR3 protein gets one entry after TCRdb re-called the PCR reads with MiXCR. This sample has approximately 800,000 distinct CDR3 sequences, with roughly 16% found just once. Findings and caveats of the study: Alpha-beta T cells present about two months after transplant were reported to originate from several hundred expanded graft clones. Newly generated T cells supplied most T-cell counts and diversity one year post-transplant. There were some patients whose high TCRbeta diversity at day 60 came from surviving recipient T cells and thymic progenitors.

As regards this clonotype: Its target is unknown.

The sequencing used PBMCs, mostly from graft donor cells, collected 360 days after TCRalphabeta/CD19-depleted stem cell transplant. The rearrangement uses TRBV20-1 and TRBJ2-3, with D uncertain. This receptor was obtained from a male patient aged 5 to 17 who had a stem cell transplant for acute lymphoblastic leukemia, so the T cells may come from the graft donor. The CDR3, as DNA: TGCAGTGCTAGAGAGGGGGATACGCAGTATTTT. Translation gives CSAREGDTQYF.